This T cell receptor (beta chain) is from a study of beta chain features in type 1 diabetes. Overall study context: Researchers looked at fewer than 120,000,000 sorted cells across all samples.

In the case of this clone: Its antigen is unknown.

The sequenced template was cDNA made from the entire isolated RNA. Clones were sequenced by immunoSEQ multiplex PCR, and TCRdb holds only the in-frame ones, with some missing. Among a few hundred thousand clones listed, 11% to 15% were seen once. Study-level results: Patients with Type 1 diabetes showed moderately but significantly shorter TCRB CDR3s in all four CD4+ subsets.

Deletions cut 1 base from V and 2 bases from J, with 5 bases between. CDR1 and CDR2 from the germline V gene are LNHNV and YYDKDF (reference sequence). The CDR3 has 13 residues. The sequence derives from a man aged 25 to 40 in good health. Sequenced: naive CD4+ T cells from blood. The rearrangement links TRBV15 to TRBJ2-5, with unresolved D. CDR3 coding DNA: TGTGCCACCAGCAGAGTACAGCAAGAGACCCAGTACTTC. Encoded protein: CATSRVQQETQYF.